This T cell receptor (beta chain) was sequenced in a study of follicular helper T cells after annual influenza vaccination. V trimming: 5 bases; J trimming: 12 bases; junction bases outside the gene matches: 8. The CDR3 is 15 residues long. Per germline, CDR1 MNHNS and CDR2 SASEGT. Data came from immunoSEQ multiplex PCR; TCRdb stores just in-frame clones and leaves some out. The profile shows about 10,000 clones, under 80% of them singletons. Sequences were derived from CXCR5- memory CD4+ T cells sorted from blood, sampled 6 weeks after influenza vaccination. The V and J genes are TRBV6-1 and TRBJ2-1; TRBD2 matches at 15 bases. The origin of this receptor is an adult who received the influenza vaccine. The CDR3 coding sequence is TGTGCCAGCAGTACCGGGACTAGCGGGGGGTTCGGGCAGTTCTTC. This sequence encodes CASSTGTSGGFGQFF.